One and the same sample provided the 21 T cell receptor beta chains below, sequenced in a study of OX40 agonist ivuxolimab in advanced cancers. Libraries were built with the immunoSEQ multiplex PCR assay. Entries here come from immuneACCESS through TCRdb and include only in-frame sequences with V and J called. Some clones fail to appear in such tables; in the studies checked, an unresolved V gene covers under half of the shortfall, and the cause of the remainder is unknown. The sample table shows about 62,000 clones, and 85% are seen once. Of the sample, under 5% falls within the top ten clones. Sequences were derived from CD4+ or CD8+ T cells sorted from blood, sampled in a trial of the OX40 agonist ivuxolimab. The receptors derive from an adult with an advanced solid tumor such as melanoma, head and neck, liver or kidney cancer.

This clone was seen a few times. The rearrangement uses TRBV4-1 and TRBJ1-1, with unresolved D. CDR1 MGHRA and CDR2 YSYEKL come from the germline V gene. V lost 0 bases and J 2 bases, leaving 7 bases between the germline ends. The CDR3 extends over 14 amino acids. CDR3 nucleotides: TGCGCCAGCAGCCAAGATCCAGGTAACACTGAAGCTTTCTTT. Protein product: CASSQDPGNTEAFF.

The rearrangement joins TRBV6-4 to TRBJ2-2; TRBD1 is a possible D gene (5 bases). The V end lost 6 bases, the J end lost 1 base, and 6 bases lay between the germline ends. Germline lookup yields CDR1 MRHNA and CDR2 SNTAGT. The CDR3 runs 13 residues. The CDR3 loop is CASRQGNTGELFF. The CDR3 bases are TGTGCCAGCAGGCAGGGGAACACCGGGGAGCTGTTTTTT.

The V and J genes are TRBV10-3 and TRBJ2-5; TRBD1 is a possible D gene (6 bases). Trimming left V 6 bases short and J 5 bases short, with 13 bases between. Germline values: CDR1 ENHRY, CDR2 SYGVKD. The CDR3 sequence is 13 residues long. DNA for the CDR3: TGTGCCATCAGAGGGGACACCCAGGAGACCCAGTACTTC. It yields the protein CAIRGDTQETQYF.

This CDR3 reads CASSPLFGVMNTEAFF. The CDR3 DNA sequence: TGTGCCAGCAGCCCCCTCTTTGGGGTTATGAACACTGAAGCTTTCTTT. The rearrangement uses TRBV7-8 and TRBJ1-1; the D is unclear. The germline V gene encodes CDR1 SGHVS and CDR2 FQNEAQ. V was pared by 5 bases and J by 0 bases, with 16 bases between. The CDR3 extends over 16 amino acids.

The chain uses TRBV5-1 and TRBJ2-1; D is possibly TRBD1 (5 bases). V lost 0 bases to trimming and J lost 8 bases, with 12 bases between them. This CDR3 is built from 14 residues. Germline values: CDR1 SGHRS, CDR2 YFSETQ. The CDR3 loop is CASSLARAGDEQFF. The CDR3 DNA is TGCGCCAGCAGCTTGGCCAGGGCCGGCGATGAGCAGTTCTTC.

The V call is TRBV19, the J call TRBJ1-5, with D maybe TRBD1 (5 bases). The CDR3 runs 15 residues. The ends were cut back, 5 bases at V and 4 bases at J, with 15 bases in the middle. The germline V gene has CDR1 LNHDA and CDR2 SQIVND (reference sequence). CDR3 sequence (DNA): TGTGCCAGTAGTCCCCCTGGGGGATCTAATCAGCCCCAGCATTTT. Protein: CASSPPGGSNQPQHF.

This sequence joins TRBV19 and TRBJ2-2; 8 bases are shared with TRBD2. Germline trimming cut 6 bases from V and 4 bases from J; bases unmatched to any gene: 7. Germline V gene lookup returns CDR1 LNHDA and CDR2 SQIVND (reference sequence). CDR3 length: 15 amino acids. CDR3 in amino acids: CASRPGTRLTGELFF. CDR3 in DNA: TGTGCCAGTAGGCCCGGGACTAGACTCACCGGGGAGCTGTTTTTT. The complete variable domain, with remaining parts taken from reference TRBV19 and TRBJ2-2, reads DGGITQSPKYLFRKEGQNVTLSCEQNLNHDAMYWYRQDPGQGLRLIYYSQIVNDFQKGDIAEGYSVSREKKESFPLTVTSAQKNPTAFYLCASRPGTRLTGELFFGEGSRLTVL.

This clone has only a few counts. The chain uses TRBV2 and TRBJ1-5, with D hard to call. The CDR3 runs 13 residues. Germline CDR1 reads SNHLY; CDR2 reads FYNNEI. V was pared by 1 base and J by 4 bases, with 5 bases between. The CDR3 sequence is CASSEGGNQPQHF. In DNA form, the CDR3 reads TGTGCCAGCAGTGAAGGGGGAAATCAGCCCCAGCATTTT.

The chain links TRBV28 to TRBJ1-1; 9 nucleotides line up with TRBD1. Trimming took 5 bases from V and 1 from J; bases not matched to a gene: 8. This CDR3 spans 16 amino acids. Germline V gene sequence: CDR1 MDHEN, CDR2 SYDVKM. The DNA for the CDR3 is TGTGCCAGCAGTAGTACAGGGGGCGAATCGAACACTGAAGCTTTCTTT. Translated: CASSSTGGESNTEAFF.

This chain uses TRBV9 with TRBJ2-3; TRBD2 matches 7 bases. The CDR3 has 19 residues. CDR1 is SGDLS, CDR2 YYNGEE, per germline. The V and J ends lost 4 bases and 2 bases, in that order; junction bases with no gene match: 19. CDR3 in amino acids: CASSTGRVAGASFTDTQYF. The CDR3 DNA reads TGTGCCAGCAGCACCGGGCGGGTAGCGGGCGCAAGCTTCACAGATACGCAGTATTTT.

This clone was seen a few times. This chain uses TRBV4-1 with TRBJ2-3, with 10 bases that match TRBD2. V shed 0 bases and J 4 bases; nucleotides not matched to a gene: 7. CDR3 length: 17 amino acids. CDR1 and CDR2 (germline): MGHRA, YSYEKL. The CDR3 coding sequence is TGCGCCAGCAGCCAAGATGGAGCGGGAGGGGGGGCAGATACGCAGTATTTT. Translating gives CASSQDGAGGGADTQYF.

The J gene is TRBJ2-3, the V gene TRBV5-1, with TRBD1 matching 8 bases. The CDR3 runs to 15 residues. CDR1 SGHRS and CDR2 YFSETQ come from the germline V gene. The junction had 4 bases not matched to a gene; V was cut back by 3 bases and J by 1 base. Here the CDR3 DNA reads TGCGCCAGCAGCTCGGAGGACAGGGGCACAGATACGCAGTATTTT. Translation gives CASSSEDRGTDTQYF. Full variable domain (outside the CDR3, taken from reference TRBV5-1 and TRBJ2-3): KAGVTQTPRYLIKTRGQQVTLSCSPISGHRSVSWYQQTPGQGLQFLFEYFSETQRNKGNFPGRFSGRQFSNSRSEMNVSTLELGDSALYLCASSSEDRGTDTQYFGPGTRLTVL.

The rearrangement links TRBV9 to TRBJ2-3, with 10 bases aligning to TRBD1. Germline-derived CDR1 and CDR2 are SGDLS and YYNGEE. Germline trimming cut 4 bases from V and 2 bases from J; bases unmatched to any gene: 7. The CDR3 is made up of 16 amino acids. CDR3 coding DNA: TGTGCCAGCAGCACCTCCGGGACAGGGGTCACAGATACGCAGTATTTT. Translation gives CASSTSGTGVTDTQYF.

The J gene is TRBJ1-4, the V gene TRBV28; 9 bases match TRBD1. The germline V gene encodes CDR1 MDHEN and CDR2 SYDVKM. The CDR3 contains 15 residues. Trimming cost V 4 bases and J 6 bases; bases outside gene matches: 6. The CDR3 bases are TGTGCCAGCAGTTCCAGGGACAGGGTGGATGAAAAACTGTTTTTT. This encodes CASSSRDRVDEKLFF.

The V call is TRBV5-1, the J call TRBJ2-7; 9 bases are a match to TRBD1. The CDR3 has 14 amino acids. V shed 5 bases, J shed 2 bases, and the junction held 5 bases outside the gene matches. Germline V gene data show CDR1 as SGHRS and CDR2 as YFSETQ. CDR3 in DNA: TGCGCCAGCAGATCCGGGACAGGGACCTACGAGCAGTACTTC. Amino acids: CASRSGTGTYEQYF.

This chain uses TRBV7-9 with TRBJ1-1; D unresolved. Looked up from germline, CDR1 is SEHNR and CDR2 is FQNEAQ (reference sequence). V shed 2 bases and J shed 3 bases, with 10 bases lying between them. The CDR3 covers 14 residues. CDR3 sequence: CASSLSAVDTEAFF. CDR3 sequence (DNA): TGTGCCAGCAGCTTATCGGCCGTAGACACTGAAGCTTTCTTT.

V gene TRBV4-1 combines with J gene TRBJ2-5, with 7 bases that match TRBD2. The J segment lost 4 bases and the V segment lost 4 bases, leaving 12 bases of the junction unmatched. CDR1 is MGHRA, CDR2 YSYEKL, per germline. The CDR3 is 16 amino acids. The CDR3 loop reads CASSREGGSIRETQYF. CDR3 sequence (DNA): TGCGCCAGCAGCCGGGAGGGCGGGAGCATAAGAGAGACCCAGTACTTC.

The chain combines TRBV18 with TRBJ2-1; tentative D call: TRBD1 (6 bases). Trimming shortened V by 1 base and J by 0 bases, and 10 bases separated the two germline ends. From germline, CDR1 is KGHSH and CDR2 LQKENI. The CDR3 is 16 amino acids. This chain's CDR3 is CASSPQSRGSYNEQFF. The CDR3 nucleotides are TGTGCCAGCTCACCACAATCCAGGGGCTCCTACAATGAGCAGTTCTTC.

The J gene is TRBJ1-2, the V gene TRBV7-2; 7 bases line up with TRBD1. This CDR3 is built from 16 residues. The J segment lost 2 bases and the V segment lost 1 base, leaving 7 bases of the junction unmatched. CDR1 and CDR2 from the germline V gene are SGHTA and FQGNSA. This CDR3 reads CASSLVVGQLNYGYTF. The CDR3 DNA is TGTGCCAGCAGCTTAGTAGTGGGACAGCTCAACTATGGCTACACCTTC.

The rearrangement joins TRBV18 to TRBJ2-7, with TRBD2 identical over 10 bases. Unmatched junction bases numbered 3, after V lost 0 bases and J lost 1 base. The germline V gene has CDR1 KGHSH and CDR2 LQKENI. The length of the CDR3 is 16 residues. The CDR3 bases are TGTGCCAGCTCACCACCGACTAGCGGGTCTTCCTACGAGCAGTACTTC. This codes for CASSPPTSGSSYEQYF.

As for this clone: An end of the junction differs from the germline gene, which may be a read error. The chain carries TRBV5-1 and TRBJ2-6; no clear D. The length of the CDR3 is 16 residues. The germline V gene has CDR1 SGHRS and CDR2 YFSETQ. CDR3: CASSLPFSSGANVLTF. The CDR3 DNA reads as TGTGCCAGCAGCTTACCATTTTCCTCTGGGGCCAACGTCCTGACTTTC.